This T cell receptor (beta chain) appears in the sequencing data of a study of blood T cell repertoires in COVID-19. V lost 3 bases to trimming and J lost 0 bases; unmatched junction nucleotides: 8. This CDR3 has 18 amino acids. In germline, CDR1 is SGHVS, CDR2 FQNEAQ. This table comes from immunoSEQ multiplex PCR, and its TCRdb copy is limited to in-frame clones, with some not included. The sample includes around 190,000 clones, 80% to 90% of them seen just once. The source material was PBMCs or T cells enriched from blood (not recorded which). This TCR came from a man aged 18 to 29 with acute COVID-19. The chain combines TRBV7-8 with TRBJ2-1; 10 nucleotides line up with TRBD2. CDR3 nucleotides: TGTGCCAGCAGCTTGACGACTAGCGGGTTCCCCTCCTACAATGAGCAGTTCTTC. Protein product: CASSLTTSGFPSYNEQFF. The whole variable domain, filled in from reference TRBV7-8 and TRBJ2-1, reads GAGVSQSPRYKVAKRGQDVALRCDPISGHVSLFWYQQALGQGPEFLTYFQNEAQLDKSGLPSDRFFAERPEGSVSTLKIQRTQQEDSAVYLCASSLTTSGFPSYNEQFFGPGTRLTVL.